This TCR beta chain was captured by sequencing in a study of beta chain features in type 1 diabetes. V trimming: 1 base; J trimming: 8 bases; junction bases outside the gene matches: 9. Germline V gene sequence: CDR1 SGHTA, CDR2 FQGNSA. This CDR3 has 15 residues. All of the isolated RNA was reverse transcribed, so expressed TCRB transcripts were sequenced. Sequencing used immunoSEQ multiplex PCR; TCRdb keeps in-frame clones, though not all of them. In the table there are about 360,000 clones, about 12% of which are singletons. The chain uses TRBV7-2 and TRBJ2-3, with TRBD1 matching 7 bases. Input material: naive CD4+ T cells from blood. The clonotype was recovered from a man younger than 30 in good health. The CDR3 nucleotides are TGTGCCAGCAGCTTAGTCAGGACAGGAGAGCGTACGCAGTATTTT. This encodes CASSLVRTGERTQYF.